Below are 30 T cell receptor beta chains sequenced from a single sample in a study of blood T cell repertoires in COVID-19. Data came from immunoSEQ multiplex PCR; TCRdb stores just in-frame clones and leaves some out. Of nearly 250,000 clones in the sample, about 83% are singletons; the top ten hold over 5.5%. Sequencing input: peripheral blood. The receptor source for this set is a woman over 75 with COVID-19, enrolled during active disease.

This chain joins TRBV18 and TRBJ2-7; D is perhaps TRBD1 (6 bases). Looked up from germline, CDR1 is KGHSH and CDR2 is LQKENI. This CDR3 spans 12 amino acids. V was clipped by 3 bases and J by 3 bases, with 6 bases between them. This CDR3 is CASSPDSYEQYV. DNA for the CDR3: TGTGCCAGCTCACCGGACAGCTACGAGCAGTACGTC.

The gene calls are TRBV3-1 (or the pseudogene TRBV3-2) and TRBJ2-2, with D perhaps TRBD1 (5 bases). The germline CDR1 and CDR2 sequences are LGHDT and YNNKEL (reference sequence). Deletions cut 2 bases from V and 2 bases from J, with 9 bases between. This CDR3 is 15 amino acids long. CDR3 region: CASSQQGGNTGELFF. The CDR3 DNA sequence: TGTGCCAGCAGCCAACAGGGTGGAAACACCGGGGAGCTGTTTTTT.

This chain connects TRBV18 to TRBJ1-5; D is perhaps TRBD1 (6 bases). This CDR3 contains 16 residues. Germline V gene lookup returns CDR1 KGHSH and CDR2 LQKENI. V was cut by 3 bases and J by 1 base, with 13 bases left in between. The CDR3 here is CASSPGIGGSNQPQHF. DNA for the CDR3: TGTGCCAGCTCACCCGGGATAGGGGGAAGCAATCAGCCCCAGCATTTT.

This clone was detected only a few times. V gene TRBV6-1 combines with J gene TRBJ1-2; a possible D gene is TRBD1 (5 bases). CDR1 MNHNS and CDR2 SASEGT come from the germline V gene. V was pared by 0 bases and J by 6 bases, with 17 bases between. The CDR3 extends over 16 amino acids. CDR3 bases: TGTGCCAGCAGTGAAGCGCTTCAACCGGGGGAGCATGGCTACACCTTC. As protein: CASSEALQPGEHGYTF.

The genes are TRBV18 and TRBJ1-1, with D maybe TRBD1 (6 bases). The V gene's germline CDR1 is KGHSH and CDR2 LQKENI. Deletions cut 1 base from V and 1 base from J, with 13 bases between. The CDR3 runs 16 residues. DNA for the CDR3: TGTGCCAGCTCACCACAAGGGGGGGGATGGAACACTGAAGCTTTCTTT. Its translation: CASSPQGGGWNTEAFF.

The chain couples TRBV5-4 to TRBJ1-1; possibly TRBD1 for D (5 bases). The length of the CDR3 is 15 residues. Germline CDR1 reads SGHNT; CDR2 reads YYREEE (reference sequence). The germline V and J ends were trimmed by 0 bases and 4 bases, with 13 bases remaining between them. CDR3 nucleotides: TGTGCCAGCAGCTTGGATTGGGGGGGAACCACTGAAGCTTTCTTT. Its protein is CASSLDWGGTTEAFF.

CDR3 sequence reads: CASSNGQGLTEAFF. CDR3 sequence (DNA): TGTGCCAGCAGTAACGGACAGGGGTTAACTGAAGCTTTCTTT. V is TRBV5-8 and J is TRBJ1-1; 9 bases match TRBD1. CDR1 is SGHTS and CDR2 is YDEGEE in the germline V gene. The junction had 7 bases not matched to a gene; V was cut back by 5 bases and J by 5 bases. The CDR3 is 14 residues long.

The gene calls are TRBV10-1 and TRBJ1-2; D gene ambiguous. V dropped 4 bases and J dropped 2 bases, with 8 bases sitting between them. This CDR3 comprises 13 residues. Germline V lookup: CDR1 WNHNN, CDR2 SYGVQD (reference sequence). The CDR3 DNA reads as TGCGCCAGCAGTGTCTCTATGAACTATGGCTACACCTTC. This codes for CASSVSMNYGYTF.

This clone was counted only a few times. The rearrangement joins TRBV11-2 to TRBJ1-1; D remains unclear. Trimming stripped 9 bases from V and 0 bases from J, with 8 bases between. In germline, CDR1 is SGHAT, CDR2 FQNNGV. This CDR3 contains 12 residues. Here the CDR3 DNA reads TGTGCCAGGGCCTTAATGAACACTGAAGCTTTCTTT. Residues: CARALMNTEAFF.

The chain employs TRBV7-2 and TRBJ2-1; the match to TRBD2 covers 10 bases. This CDR3 is 17 amino acids long. V shed 4 bases and J 0 bases; nucleotides not matched to a gene: 6. Germline V gene lookup returns CDR1 SGHTA and CDR2 FQGNSA. The CDR3 DNA reads TGTGCCAGCAGCTCCCCTAGCGGGGGCGGCTCCTACAATGAGCAGTTCTTC. Translating it yields CASSSPSGGGSYNEQFF.

J is TRBJ2-2 and V is TRBV15; no reliable D call. The CDR3 spans 15 residues. The germline gives CDR1 LNHNV, CDR2 YYDKDF (reference sequence). V lost 3 bases and J lost 0, with 8 bases in between. For the CDR3, the DNA is TGTGCCACCAGCAGGGAGTATGCGAACACCGGGGAGCTGTTTTTT. This sequence encodes CATSREYANTGELFF. Full variable domain (remainder filled in from reference TRBV15 and TRBJ2-2): DAMVIQNPRYQVTQFGKPVTLSCSQTLNHNVMYWYQQKSSQAPKLLFHYYDKDFNNEADTPDNFQSRRPNTSFCFLDIRSPGLGDTAMYLCATSREYANTGELFFGEGSRLTVL.

The rearrangement uses TRBV7-8 and TRBJ2-4; TRBD2 agrees at 7 bases. Germline CDR1 SGHVS, CDR2 FQNEAQ. V shed 5 bases and J 0 bases; nucleotides not matched to a gene: 4. The CDR3 loop spans 15 amino acids. The CDR3 bases are TGTGCCAGCAGCCCGGGACTACTAGCCAAAAACATTCAGTACTTC. Protein: CASSPGLLAKNIQYF.

V is TRBV7-9 and J is TRBJ2-5, with D possibly being TRBD1 (6 bases). V was shortened by 5 bases and J by 1 base, with 17 bases between the two germline ends. CDR3 length: 16 amino acids. Germline CDR1 SEHNR, CDR2 FQNEAQ (reference sequence). DNA for the CDR3: TGTGCCAGCAGCCAAAATATTGGACAGCTCCAAGAGACCCAGTACTTC. Amino acids: CASSQNIGQLQETQYF.

The V gene is TRBV10-2, the J gene TRBJ2-5; 12 bases are shared with TRBD2. CDR1 is WSHSY and CDR2 is SAAADI in the germline V gene. V gave up 2 bases and J gave up 9 bases; unmatched junction bases: 4. The CDR3 spans 14 residues. The chain's CDR3 is CASSEVTSGGPQYF. CDR3 nucleotides: TGCGCCAGCAGTGAGGTGACTAGCGGGGGTCCCCAGTACTTC.

The chain employs TRBV5-1 and TRBJ2-5; D is undetermined. Between the trimmed V and J ends, which lost 3 bases and 2 bases, there was a span of 2 bases. The CDR3 spans 11 residues. Looked up from germline, CDR1 is SGHRS and CDR2 is YFSETQ. The CDR3 DNA follows: TGCGCCAGCAGCTCACAAGAGACCCAGTACTTC. Translating gives CASSSQETQYF. Complete variable domain (other parts from reference TRBV5-1 and TRBJ2-5): KAGVTQTPRYLIKTRGQQVTLSCSPISGHRSVSWYQQTPGQGLQFLFEYFSETQRNKGNFPGRFSGRQFSNSRSEMNVSTLELGDSALYLCASSSQETQYFGPGTRLLVL.

V and J are TRBV3-1 (or the pseudogene TRBV3-2) and TRBJ1-6, with D possibly TRBD1 on 6 matching bases. This CDR3 is built from 15 residues. Trimming cost V 7 bases and J 10 bases, with 20 bases left between them. The germline V gene encodes CDR1 LGHDT and CDR2 YNNKEL (reference sequence). CDR3 region: CASNFYTGSGSPLHF. The DNA for the CDR3 is TGTGCCAGCAATTTTTATACAGGGAGCGGATCACCCCTCCACTTT.

The gene calls are TRBV6-6 and TRBJ1-1; D not resolved. The CDR3 covers 13 residues. The germline V gene encodes CDR1 MNHNY and CDR2 SVGAGI (reference sequence). V shed 6 bases and J shed 9 bases, with 17 bases lying between them. DNA of the CDR3: TGTGCCAGCAGCTCAACGACCGGGGAGAAAGCTTTCTTT. Its translation: CASSSTTGEKAFF.

CDR3 amino acids: CASSSGTGFGEQYV. CDR3 sequence (DNA): TGCGCCAGCAGCTCTGGGACAGGGTTCGGCGAGCAGTACGTC. This chain uses TRBV5-1 with TRBJ2-7; TRBD1 matches 9 bases. V shed 3 bases, J shed 6 bases, and the junction held 7 bases outside the gene matches. Germline V CDR1 and CDR2: SGHRS, YFSETQ. The CDR3 runs 14 residues.

CDR3: CASSLTGAAGYTF. The CDR3 nucleotides read TGTGCCAGCAGCCTGACAGGGGCGGCTGGCTACACCTTC. V and J are TRBV28 and TRBJ1-2; 8 positions agree with TRBD1. CDR3 length: 13 amino acids. Germline assignment: CDR1 MDHEN and CDR2 SYDVKM. V gave up 6 bases and J gave up 7 bases; unmatched junction bases: 7.

This clone showed up just a few times. The J gene is TRBJ2-7, the V gene TRBV18; D unresolved. With 0 bases removed from V and 5 bases from J, the gap between germline ends came to 11 bases. The CDR3 is made up of 14 amino acids. Germline loops: CDR1 KGHSH, CDR2 LQKENI. CDR3 protein: CASSPPTPRDEQYF. Here the CDR3 DNA reads TGTGCCAGCTCACCACCGACACCGCGAGACGAGCAGTACTTC.

The table lists this clone with a few counts. V usage is TRBV6-5 and J usage is TRBJ1-6; D may be TRBD1 (5 bases). This CDR3 has 12 amino acids. The germline V gene encodes CDR1 MNHEY and CDR2 SVGAGI. Trimming took 6 bases from V and 8 from J, leaving 8 bases between them. The CDR3 loop is CASSSGDSPLHF. CDR3 nucleotide sequence: TGTGCCAGCAGCTCGGGGGATTCACCCCTCCACTTT.

The chain joins TRBV7-9 to TRBJ2-1, with D possibly matching TRBD2 (7 bases). The V end lost 4 bases, the J end lost 4 bases, and 17 bases lay between the germline ends. The CDR3 sequence is 16 residues long. CDR1 SEHNR and CDR2 FQNEAQ come from the germline V gene (reference sequence). CDR3 sequence (DNA): TGTGCCAGCAGCTCGGGGGCGCGGGGGACTTACAATGAGCAGTTCTTC. This gives the protein CASSSGARGTYNEQFF.

The chain carries TRBV6-2 or TRBV6-3 and TRBJ2-1, with 8 bases lining up with TRBD2. This CDR3 contains 17 residues. In germline, CDR1 is MNHEY, CDR2 SVGEGT. Trimming removed 6 bases from V and 0 bases from J; junction bases left unmatched: 10. DNA for the CDR3: TGTGCCAGCAGCACACCGGGACTAGACCTCTCCTACAATGAGCAGTTCTTC. This codes for CASSTPGLDLSYNEQFF.

The CDR3 DNA reads as TGTGCCAGCAGACCGTCGGGGGTTAACACCGGGGAGCTGTTTTTT. Translated, it gives CASRPSGVNTGELFF. V is TRBV6-5 and J is TRBJ2-2; a weak D match, TRBD2 (6 bases). The V gene lost 6 bases and the J gene lost 2 bases, with 13 bases spanning the gap. Germline lookup yields CDR1 MNHEY and CDR2 SVGAGI. The CDR3 spans 15 residues.

V usage is TRBV19 and J usage is TRBJ2-5, with TRBD1 identical over 8 bases. CDR1 LNHDA and CDR2 SQIVND come from the germline V gene (reference sequence). The CDR3 is 14 amino acids. V was clipped by 6 bases and J by 2 bases; unmatched bases: 5. The CDR3 DNA is TGTGCCAGTAGACCGGGACAGGCTCAAGAGACCCAGTACTTC. Its translation is CASRPGQAQETQYF.

The rearrangement links TRBV24-1 to TRBJ2-5, with D possibly being TRBD2 (6 bases). CDR3 length equals 14 residues. The V gene's germline CDR1 is KGHDR and CDR2 SFDVKD. The ends were cut back, 4 bases at V and 3 bases at J, with 11 bases in the middle. CDR3 in DNA: TGTGCCACCAGTGACCCGACGGGAGAAGAGACCCAGTACTTC. It is translated as CATSDPTGEETQYF.

The rearrangement joins TRBV4-1 to TRBJ2-3; D might be TRBD2 (6 bases). The CDR3 loop spans 16 amino acids. Trimming took off 4 bases at V and 3 bases at J, with 17 bases between the two ends. Germline V lookup: CDR1 MGHRA, CDR2 YSYEKL. The CDR3 nucleotides read TGCGCCAGCAGCCGGGAGGAGACTCAGGTTACAGATACGCAGTATTTT. Protein sequence: CASSREETQVTDTQYF.

V usage is TRBV20-1 and J usage is TRBJ1-2, with a possible D match to TRBD1 (6 bases). Per germline, CDR1 DFQATT and CDR2 SNEGSKA (reference sequence). Trimming stripped 5 bases from V and 8 bases from J, with 12 bases between. The CDR3 spans 11 residues. CDR3 in DNA: TGCAGTGCTGAACAGGGAATGGGCTACACCTTC. Its protein product is CSAEQGMGYTF.

In nucleotides, the CDR3 is TGCGCCAGCAGCTTGGTGGGAGGTTCCAATGAAAAACTGTTTTTT. Translation: CASSLVGGSNEKLFF. The V gene is TRBV5-1, the J gene TRBJ1-4; D ambiguous. The CDR3 length is 15 residues. The germline V and J ends were trimmed by 0 bases and 5 bases, with 11 bases remaining between them. Germline lookup yields CDR1 SGHRS and CDR2 YFSETQ.

This clone was seen more than once but under ten times. CDR3 sequence: CAIQGADLNGEQYV. As DNA, the CDR3 is TGCGCCATCCAGGGGGCCGATTTGAATGGGGAGCAGTACGTC. The gene calls are TRBV5-1 and TRBJ2-7; 8 nucleotides line up with TRBD1. Germline V gives CDR1 SGHRS, CDR2 YFSETQ. V lost 9 bases, J lost 7 bases, and 15 bases stayed unmatched. The CDR3 sequence is 14 residues long.